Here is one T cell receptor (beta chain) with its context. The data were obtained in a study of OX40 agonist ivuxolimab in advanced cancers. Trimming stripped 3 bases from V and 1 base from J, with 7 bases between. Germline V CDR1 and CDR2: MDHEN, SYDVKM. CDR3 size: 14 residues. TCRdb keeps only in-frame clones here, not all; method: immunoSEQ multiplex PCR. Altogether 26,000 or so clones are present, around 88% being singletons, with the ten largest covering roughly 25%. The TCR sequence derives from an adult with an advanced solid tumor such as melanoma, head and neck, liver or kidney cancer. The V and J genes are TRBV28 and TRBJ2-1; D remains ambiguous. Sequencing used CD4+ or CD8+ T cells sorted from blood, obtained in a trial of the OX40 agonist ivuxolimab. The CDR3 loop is CASSFLGSYNEQFF. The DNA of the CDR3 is TGTGCCAGCAGTTTTTTGGGATCCTACAATGAGCAGTTCTTC.